The rows below give T cell receptor beta chains drawn from one sample of a study of identifying expanded T cells in peripheral blood. This table comes from immunoSEQ multiplex PCR, and its TCRdb copy is limited to in-frame clones, with some not included. This sample has about 90,000 clones, with 70% to 90% found just once. The source material was blood. These receptors were taken from a person aged 18 to 70 in good health. CDR3s include the opening cysteine and the closing phenylalanine or tryptophan. A D gene is named only where the DNA matches it firmly. A row's size may be missing; if present it is once, few, many or a size class.

TRBJ2-2	.	TRBD2	TRBV9	CASSGTSVSGGELFF	TGTGCCAGCAGCGGGACTAGCGTGAGTGGCGGGGAGCTGTTTTTT
TRBJ2-2	.	TRBD2	TRBV12-5	CASATRLLAGAGTGELFF	TGTGCTAGTGCCACCCGGCTACTAGCGGGGGCGGGGACCGGGGAGCTGTTTTTT
TRBJ2-1	.	.	TRBV5-1	CASSLVPRDEQFF	TGCGCCAGCAGCTTGGTGCCTAGGGATGAGCAGTTCTTC
TRBJ1-1	.	TRBD1	TRBV29-1	CSVDTGASNTEAFF	TGCAGCGTTGATACAGGGGCATCTAACACTGAAGCTTTCTTT
TRBJ1-1	.	.	TRBV25-1	CASRTPGFEAFF	TGTGCCAGCAGGACACCAGGGTTCGAAGCTTTCTTT
TRBJ1-3	once	.	TRBV7-9	CASSLQPPGNTIYF	TGTGCCAGCAGCCTCCAACCCCCTGGAAACACCATATATTTT
TRBJ2-7	.	TRBD1	TRBV6-1	CASSPSTGGFYEQYF	TGTGCCAGCAGTCCATCTACAGGGGGCTTCTACGAGCAGTACTTC
TRBJ1-2	.	TRBD1	TRBV5-1	CASSLFGTGGGDGYGYTF	TGCGCCAGCAGCTTGTTCGGGACAGGTGGCGGCGATGGCTATGGCTACACCTTC
TRBJ2-2	.	TRBD1	TRBV18	CASSRTGGFTGELFF	TGTGCCAGCTCCCGAACAGGGGGCTTCACCGGGGAGCTGTTTTTT
TRBJ1-1	once	.	TRBV2	CASRTQGQAFF	TGTGCCAGCAGGACCCAGGGGCAAGCTTTCTTT
TRBJ1-4	.	.	TRBV5-1	CASRRALGEKLFF	TGCGCCAGCAGACGGGCTTTAGGTGAAAAACTGTTTTTT
TRBJ1-3	.	TRBD1	TRBV5-1	CASSLGTGTGNTIYF	TGCGCCAGCAGCTTGGGGACAGGGACTGGAAACACCATATATTTT
TRBJ2-6	.	.	TRBV7-9	CASSLFGSGANVLTF	TGTGCCAGCAGCTTATTCGGATCTGGGGCCAACGTCCTGACTTTC
TRBJ1-5	.	.	TRBV5-1	CASSLGQANQPQHF	TGCGCCAGCAGCTTGGGACAGGCGAATCAGCCCCAGCATTTT
TRBJ2-1	.	TRBD2	TRBV28	CASSLGASGAPEQFF	TGTGCCAGCAGTCTCGGAGCTAGCGGGGCGCCCGAGCAGTTCTTC
TRBJ1-2	.	TRBD1	TRBV7-2	CASSPDRGRGYTF	TGTGCCAGCAGCCCCGACAGGGGAAGGGGCTACACCTTC
TRBJ2-7	.	.	TRBV11-2	CASSTGISYEQYF	TGTGCCAGCAGCACAGGGATTTCCTACGAGCAGTACTTC
TRBJ2-3	.	TRBD2	TRBV5-4	CASSLIASGGENF	TGTGCCAGCAGCTTGATCGCTAGCGGGGGGGAGAATTTT
TRBJ1-5	.	TRBD1	TRBV6-5	CASREQGPQPQHF	TGTGCCAGCAGAGAACAGGGGCCTCAGCCCCAGCATTTT
TRBJ1-6	.	TRBD1	TRBV9	CASSADRGKNSPLHF	TGTGCCAGCAGCGCGGACAGGGGTAAGAATTCACCCCTCCACTTT